These 9 T cell receptor beta chains were sequenced from one sample in a study of T cells in Graves' hyperthyroidism and ophthalmopathy. From RNA transcripts, TCR beta CDR3 regions were amplified. HTBI primers drove first-round RT-PCR of the TCR CDR3. Via MiXCR, TCRdb re-called the multiplex PCR reads, giving one row per CDR3 protein. The data hold 250,000 to 300,000 distinct CDR3 sequences, with roughly an eighth observed a single time. Sequencing used blood. These receptors were obtained from a woman between 40 and 50 years old with Graves' hyperthyroidism.

The rearrangement joins TRBV7-6 to TRBJ2-2; D is uncertain. V shed 5 bases and J shed 7 bases, with 8 bases lying between them. CDR3 length equals 12 residues. CDR1 is SGHVS, CDR2 FNYEAQ, per germline. This CDR3 reads CASSRIVGELFF. In nucleotides, the CDR3 is TGTGCCAGCAGCCGGATAGTCGGGGAGCTGTTTTTT. Supplemented by reference TRBV7-6 and TRBJ2-2, the full variable domain reads GAGVSQSPRYKVTKRGQDVALRCDPISGHVSLYWYRQALGQGPEFLTYFNYEAQQDKSGLPNDRFSAERPEGSISTLTIQRTEQRDSAMYRCASSRIVGELFFGEGSRLTVL.

The rearrangement uses TRBV18 and TRBJ2-7; no clear D. Germline CDR1 KGHSH, CDR2 LQKENI. The CDR3 covers 12 residues. V was shortened by 2 bases and J by 5 bases, with 7 bases between the two germline ends. The CDR3 sequence is CASSPGMDEQYF. In DNA, the CDR3 is TGTGCCAGCTCACCAGGTATGGACGAGCAGTACTTC.

The table lists this clonotype with many counts. V gene TRBV28 combines with J gene TRBJ2-1, with 12 bases fitting TRBD2. Germline lookup yields CDR1 MDHEN and CDR2 SYDVKM. Germline trimming cut 7 bases from V and 2 bases from J; bases unmatched to any gene: 6. CDR3 length: 16 residues. CDR3 in DNA: TGTGCCAGCATAGGGACTAGCGGGCCTCCCTACAATGAGCAGTTCTTC. Residues: CASIGTSGPPYNEQFF.

This clonotype was detected many times. The gene calls are TRBV13 and TRBJ1-2; 9 nucleotides align to TRBD1. The germline gives CDR1 PRHDT, CDR2 FYEKMQ (reference sequence). This CDR3 region has 17 residues. V shed 5 bases and J 3 bases; nucleotides not matched to a gene: 13. The CDR3 spells CASSPVARTGDYYGYTF. DNA of the CDR3: TGTGCCAGCAGCCCCGTGGCTAGGACAGGGGATTACTATGGCTACACCTTC.

This clonotype has at least ten counts. The chain joins TRBV24-1 to TRBJ2-2; 8 nucleotides line up with TRBD1. Unmatched junction bases numbered 9, after V lost 4 bases and J lost 6 bases. Germline lookup yields CDR1 KGHDR and CDR2 SFDVKD. The CDR3 has 16 amino acids. Here the CDR3 reads CATSDRRDRLSGELFF. In nucleotides, the CDR3 is TGTGCCACCAGTGACCGCCGGGACAGGTTATCCGGGGAGCTGTTTTTT.

This clonotype was counted at least ten times. The chain combines TRBV29-1 with TRBJ1-2; tentative D call: TRBD1 (5 bases). Trimming cost V 0 bases and J 4 bases, with 18 bases left between them. CDR3 length: 16 amino acids. Germline CDR1 reads SQVTM; CDR2 reads ANQGSEA. The CDR3 region has the DNA TGCAGCGTTGAAGAGGTGGAGGGGCGCGGGCGCTATGGCTACACCTTC. It translates to CSVEEVEGRGRYGYTF.

This clonotype was observed at least ten times. Compared with germline, one end of the junction differs, possibly owing to a read error. The chain employs TRBV6-5 and TRBJ1-1; no firm D call. CDR3 size: 13 residues. Germline assignment: CDR1 MNHEY and CDR2 SVGAGI. The DNA for the CDR3 is TGTGCCAGCAGTTACGGAACGAACGCTGAAGCTTTCTTT. Its translation: CASSYGTNAEAFF.

The chain carries TRBV4-2 and TRBJ2-1; 9 bases match TRBD1. There are 15 residues in the CDR3. The germline CDR1 and CDR2 sequences are LGHNA and YNFKEQ. With 1 base clipped from V and 9 bases from J, the junction kept 7 bases outside the gene matches. The CDR3 loop reads CASSQVGQGFGEQFF. The CDR3 DNA follows: TGTGCCAGCAGCCAAGTTGGACAGGGGTTTGGTGAGCAGTTCTTC.

Written as DNA, the CDR3 is TGCGCCAGCAGCTTGGTGTCGGGTTTGGTTCGGAATGAGCAGTTCTTC. It is translated as CASSLVSGLVRNEQFF. The chain combines TRBV5-1 with TRBJ2-1; D remains unclear. V lost 0 bases and J lost 7, with 17 bases in between. Germline V gene lookup returns CDR1 SGHRS and CDR2 YFSETQ. This CDR3 contains 16 residues.